This T cell receptor (beta chain) emerged from a study of blood T cell repertoires in COVID-19. Study-wide context: The United States, Italy and Spain supplied acute and convalescent COVID-19 samples.

The germline CDR1 and CDR2 sequences are KGHSH and LQKENI. This CDR3 is built from 17 residues. The V gene end was trimmed by 3 bases and the J gene end by 5 bases; junction bases not matched to a gene: 10. Authors' analysis steps: Reference gene primers were amplified, and this amplification served to estimate nucleated cell counts. The assay was immunoSEQ multiplex PCR, and TCRdb's table has in-frame clones only and misses some. V, J and clone size were drawn from that table, and D and trimming were deduced from the DNA. Here the sample spans about 200,000 clones, 85% being singletons. Sample: peripheral blood. This TCR was sampled from a woman aged 65 to 85 with COVID-19, enrolled during active disease. The rearrangement uses TRBV18 and TRBJ2-1; 10 nucleotides agree with TRBD2. The DNA for the CDR3 is TGTGCCAGCTCACCTCGGCTAGCGGGAGATGGTAACAATGAGCAGTTCTTC. The encoded protein is CASSPRLAGDGNNEQFF.